The clone carrying this TCR beta chain was observed a handful of times. The antigen remains undetermined. TCRdb passed the RT-PCR reads through MiXCR, listing each CDR3 protein once. The sample has 700,000 to 900,000 distinct CDR3 sequences, approximately 22% seen once. The trim removed 3 bases at V and 2 bases at J, leaving 5 bases unmatched. The germline gives CDR1 SGHDT, CDR2 YYEEEE. The CDR3 loop spans 14 amino acids. These data belong to a study of response to subunit inactivated influenza vaccine. Study observations and caveats: That few new T cells are recruited by each seasonal influenza vaccination was the authors' suggestion.

The sequence came from a man between 45 and 60 years old who received an inactivated influenza vaccine. Sequenced material: PBMCs from blood, taken 5 days after vaccination. The rearrangement uses TRBV5-6 and TRBJ2-7, with 7 positions matching TRBD1. For the CDR3, the DNA is TGTGCCAGCAGCTACTCCGGGACAGCCTACGAGCAGTACTTC. It codes for CASSYSGTAYEQYF.